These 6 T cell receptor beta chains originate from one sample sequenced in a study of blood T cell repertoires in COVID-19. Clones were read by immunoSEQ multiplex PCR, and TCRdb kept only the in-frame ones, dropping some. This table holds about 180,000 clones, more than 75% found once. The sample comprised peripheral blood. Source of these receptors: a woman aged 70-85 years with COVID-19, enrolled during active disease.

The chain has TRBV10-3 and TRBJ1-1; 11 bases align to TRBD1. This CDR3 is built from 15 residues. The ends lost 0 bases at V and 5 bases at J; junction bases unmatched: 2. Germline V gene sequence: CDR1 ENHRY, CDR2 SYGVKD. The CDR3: CAISESGTGGTEAFF. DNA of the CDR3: TGTGCCATCAGTGAGTCAGGGACAGGGGGGACTGAAGCTTTCTTT.

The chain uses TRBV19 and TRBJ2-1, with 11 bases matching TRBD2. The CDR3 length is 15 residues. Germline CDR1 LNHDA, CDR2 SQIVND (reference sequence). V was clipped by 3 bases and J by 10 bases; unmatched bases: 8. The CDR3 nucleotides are TGTGCCAGTAGTATGGCTGGGACTAGCGGCAGCGAGCAGTTCTTC. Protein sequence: CASSMAGTSGSEQFF.

The CDR3 loop reads CASKLAGGPGNEQFF. The CDR3 bases are TGCGCCAGCAAGCTAGCGGGAGGGCCTGGCAATGAGCAGTTCTTC. The chain is built from TRBV10-1 and TRBJ2-1; the match to TRBD2 covers 12 bases. This CDR3 contains 15 residues. Germline CDR1 WNHNN, CDR2 SYGVQD (reference sequence). The V and J ends lost 7 bases and 6 bases, in that order; junction bases with no gene match: 7.

CDR3 region: CASSSEEGIQYF. The CDR3 region has the DNA TGTGCCAGCAGCTCAGAGGAGGGTATTCAGTACTTC. The chain couples TRBV7-6 to TRBJ2-4; the D gene is possibly TRBD2 (6 bases). V was shortened by 4 bases and J by 10 bases, with 11 bases between the two germline ends. The V gene's germline CDR1 is SGHVS and CDR2 FNYEAQ. The CDR3 contains 12 residues.

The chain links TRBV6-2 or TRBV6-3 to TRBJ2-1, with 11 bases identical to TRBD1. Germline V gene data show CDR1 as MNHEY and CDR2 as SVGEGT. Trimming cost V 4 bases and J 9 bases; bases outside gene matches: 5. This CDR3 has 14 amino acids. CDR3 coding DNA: TGTGCCAGCAGTTTCGGACAGGGGGCAGGTGAGCAGTTCTTC. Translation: CASSFGQGAGEQFF.

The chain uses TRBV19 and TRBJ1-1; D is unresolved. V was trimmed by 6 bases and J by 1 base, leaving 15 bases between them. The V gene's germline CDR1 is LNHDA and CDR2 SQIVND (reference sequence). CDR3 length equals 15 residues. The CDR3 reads CASRSGSSRNTEAFF. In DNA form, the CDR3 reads TGTGCCAGTAGATCGGGGTCCTCCCGGAACACTGAAGCTTTCTTT. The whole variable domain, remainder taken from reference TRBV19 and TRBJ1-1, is DGGITQSPKYLFRKEGQNVTLSCEQNLNHDAMYWYRQDPGQGLRLIYYSQIVNDFQKGDIAEGYSVSREKKESFPLTVTSAQKNPTAFYLCASRSGSSRNTEAFFGQGTRLTVV.